This TCR beta chain was documented in a study of OX40 agonist ivuxolimab in advanced cancers. The CDR3 runs 15 residues. CDR1 SGHTA and CDR2 FQGNSA come from the germline V gene. Trimming cost V 4 bases and J 3 bases; bases outside gene matches: 3. Assay used: immunoSEQ multiplex PCR; TCRdb lists only in-frame clones, some missing. The sample records tens of thousands of clones, roughly nine tenths being singletons. This specimen was CD4+ or CD8+ T cells sorted from blood, taken in a trial of the OX40 agonist ivuxolimab. This TCR was recovered from an adult with an advanced solid tumor such as melanoma, head and neck, liver or kidney cancer. This chain connects TRBV7-2 to TRBJ2-3; 11 positions match TRBD2. Here the CDR3 DNA reads TGTGCCAGCAGCTCTCGACTAGCGGGAACAGATACGCAGTATTTT. It codes for CASSSRLAGTDTQYF.